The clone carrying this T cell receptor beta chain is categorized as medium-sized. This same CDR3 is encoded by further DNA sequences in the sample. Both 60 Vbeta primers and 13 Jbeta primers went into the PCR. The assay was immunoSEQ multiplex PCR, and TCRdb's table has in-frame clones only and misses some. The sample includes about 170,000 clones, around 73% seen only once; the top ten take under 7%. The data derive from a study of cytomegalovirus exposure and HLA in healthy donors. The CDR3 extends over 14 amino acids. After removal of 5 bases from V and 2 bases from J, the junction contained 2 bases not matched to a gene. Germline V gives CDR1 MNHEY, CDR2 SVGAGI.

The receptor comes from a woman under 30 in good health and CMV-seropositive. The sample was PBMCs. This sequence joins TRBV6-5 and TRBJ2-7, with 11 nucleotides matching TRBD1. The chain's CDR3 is CASSPDRGPYEQYF. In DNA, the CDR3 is TGTGCCAGCAGTCCGGACAGGGGGCCCTACGAGCAGTACTTC.